What follows is one T cell receptor beta chain and its context. The method was immunoSEQ multiplex PCR; TCRdb's version includes in-frame clones alone and lacks a portion of them. The sample records some 300,000 clones, around 90% being singletons. These data belong to a study of blood T cell repertoires in COVID-19. Study overall: The United States, Italy and Spain provided the acute and convalescent COVID-19 samples.

V was shortened by 6 bases and J by 4 bases, with 15 bases between the two germline ends. The CDR3 runs to 14 residues. CDR1 is MDHEN and CDR2 is SYDVKM in the germline V gene. The sequence was collected from a young woman who had recovered from COVID-19. This chain connects TRBV28 to TRBJ1-1; D perhaps matches TRBD1 (5 bases). Input material: PBMCs or T cells enriched from blood (not recorded which). CDR3 residues: CASSPRTRSTEAFF. The CDR3 nucleotides read TGTGCCAGCAGCCCTCGGACAAGGAGCACTGAAGCTTTCTTT.